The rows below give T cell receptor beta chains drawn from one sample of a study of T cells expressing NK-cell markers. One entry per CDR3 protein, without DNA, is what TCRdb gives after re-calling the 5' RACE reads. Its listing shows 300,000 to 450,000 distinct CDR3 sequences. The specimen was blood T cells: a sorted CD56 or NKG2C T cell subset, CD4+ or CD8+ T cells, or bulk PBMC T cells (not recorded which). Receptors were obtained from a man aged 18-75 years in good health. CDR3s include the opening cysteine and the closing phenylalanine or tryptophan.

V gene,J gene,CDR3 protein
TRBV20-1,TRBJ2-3,CSARRRGLTTDTQYF
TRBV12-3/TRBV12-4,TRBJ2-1,CASGDRSGGDNEQFF
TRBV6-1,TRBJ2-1,CASSERGGRGAYNEQFF
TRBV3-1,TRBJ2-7,CASRGFWGYEQYF
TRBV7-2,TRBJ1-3,CASSSGSPNTIYF
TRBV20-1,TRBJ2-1,CSARDWGAPEQFF
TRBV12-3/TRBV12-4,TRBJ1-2,CASSLQVWGYTF
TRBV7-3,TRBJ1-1,CASSPQGQVRTEAFF
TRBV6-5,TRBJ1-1,CASSYARQGGTEAFF
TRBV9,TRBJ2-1,CASSVTGESYNEQFF
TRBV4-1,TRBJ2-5,CASSQVRVRGTQYF
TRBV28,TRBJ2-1,CASSRPGQAYNEQFF
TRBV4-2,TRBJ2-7,CASSREGPVGEQYF
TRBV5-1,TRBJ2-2,CASSLGSSGDYTGELFF
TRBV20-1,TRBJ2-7,CSAGRGTEYEQYF
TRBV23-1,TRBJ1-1,CASSHRNTEAFF
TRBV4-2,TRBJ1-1,CASSQDDRMNTEAFF
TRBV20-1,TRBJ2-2,CSVARPGELFF
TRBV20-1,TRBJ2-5,CSAWAGGGRETQYF
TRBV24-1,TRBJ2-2,CATSWGRVSGELFF
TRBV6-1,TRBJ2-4,CASTPRGGGTKNIQYF
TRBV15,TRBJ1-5,CATSRVEGLKPQHF
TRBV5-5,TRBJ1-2,CASSTPGRGYTF